A single sample is the source of the 13 T cell receptor beta chains below, sequenced in a study of blood T cell repertoires in COVID-19. The assay was immunoSEQ multiplex PCR, and TCRdb's table has in-frame clones only and misses some. The data contain about 110,000 clones, 87% of them seen just once; the ten biggest clones take up around 4.9%. Material for sequencing was peripheral blood. The receptors come from a human donor in a cohort sampled during active COVID-19.

This chain connects TRBV2 to TRBJ1-5; D not resolved. V lost 6 bases, J lost 3 bases, and 9 bases lay in between. CDR1 SNHLY and CDR2 FYNNEI come from the germline V gene. The CDR3 runs 13 residues. The CDR3 spells CASRGESNQPQHF. In DNA form, the CDR3 reads TGTGCCAGCAGGGGAGAGTCCAATCAGCCCCAGCATTTT. Variable domain in full (rest from reference TRBV2 and TRBJ1-5): EPEVTQTPSHQVTQMGQEVILRCVPISNHLYFYWYRQILGQKVEFLVSFYNNEISEKSEIFDDQFSVERPDGSNFTLKIRSTKLEDSAMYFCASRGESNQPQHFGDGTRLSIL.

The CDR3 nucleotides read TGCGCCAGCAGGGGGGGGACAGGCAAAGAGACCCAGTACTTC. Translated: CASRGGTGKETQYF. This chain connects TRBV5-1 to TRBJ2-5; D may be TRBD1 (8 bases). Germline CDR1 and CDR2: SGHRS and YFSETQ. Between the trimmed V and J ends, which lost 5 bases and 3 bases, there was a span of 14 bases. This CDR3 region has 14 residues.

The gene calls are TRBV6-6 and TRBJ1-2; D uncertain. Germline V CDR1 and CDR2: MNHNY, SVGAGI (reference sequence). With 10 bases removed from V and 2 bases from J, the gap between germline ends came to 14 bases. The CDR3 contains 13 residues. Here the CDR3 reads CATAGRLNYGYTF. The CDR3, as DNA: TGTGCCACCGCTGGCAGGTTGAACTATGGCTACACCTTC.

The chain is built from TRBV9 and TRBJ1-5; 7 bases line up with TRBD1. The germline gives CDR1 SGDLS, CDR2 YYNGEE. This CDR3 contains 14 residues. Germline trimming cut 4 bases from V and 3 bases from J; bases unmatched to any gene: 4. The DNA of the CDR3 is TGTGCCAGCAGCCCGACAGGGTCCAATCAGCCCCAGCATTTT. Translation: CASSPTGSNQPQHF.

This clone was seen only once. The chain employs TRBV10-3 and TRBJ2-7, with 10 bases identical to TRBD1. The CDR3 loop spans 14 amino acids. Trimming at V came to 5 bases and at J to 4 bases, leaving 5 bases not matched to a gene. CDR1 ENHRY and CDR2 SYGVKD come from the germline V gene. CDR3 amino acids: CAISKGTGAYEQYF. The CDR3 bases are TGTGCCATCAGTAAGGGGACAGGGGCGTACGAGCAGTACTTC.

This chain connects TRBV14 to TRBJ1-2; no reliable D call. Between the trimmed V and J ends, which lost 1 base and 7 bases, there was a span of 19 bases. Germline-derived CDR1 and CDR2 are SGHDN and FVKESK. The CDR3 has 16 amino acids. CDR3 loop: CASSQGFRDSVTGYTF. The CDR3 bases are TGTGCCAGCAGCCAAGGTTTTCGGGATTCGGTAACTGGCTACACCTTC.

The J gene is TRBJ2-7, the V gene TRBV30; D not certain. The CDR3 contains 8 residues. The germline gives CDR1 GTSNPN, CDR2 SVGIG (reference sequence). The CDR3 coding sequence is TGTGCGGCGGACGAGCAGTACTTC. This encodes CAADEQYF. The whole variable domain, filled in from reference TRBV30 and TRBJ2-7, reads SQTIHQWPATLVQPVGSPLSLECTVEGTSNPNLYWYRQAAGRGLQLLFYSVGIGQISSEVPQNLSASRPQDRQFILSSKKLLLSDSGFYLCAADEQYFGPGTRLTVT.

This clone was seen a few times. The CDR3 region is CAWSSLAGEAFF. The CDR3 DNA sequence: TGTGCCTGGAGTTCCCTGGCCGGGGAAGCTTTCTTT. The rearrangement joins TRBV30 to TRBJ1-1; D is unclear. The V end lost 2 bases, the J end lost 8 bases, and 12 bases lay between the germline ends. Germline V lookup: CDR1 GTSNPN, CDR2 SVGIG (reference sequence). CDR3 size: 12 residues.

This chain links TRBV6-5 with TRBJ1-1; TRBD1 matches at 10 bases. This CDR3 comprises 15 residues. The V segment lost 6 bases and the J segment 5 bases; nucleotides outside the gene matches: 9. Germline CDR1 is MNHEY and CDR2 is SVGAGI. As DNA, the CDR3 is TGTGCCAGCAGACGCCTTGGGACAGGGGTGACTGAAGCTTTCTTT. It is translated as CASRRLGTGVTEAFF.

V and J are TRBV5-4 and TRBJ2-5; D uncertain. Between the trimmed V and J ends, which lost 6 bases and 0 bases, there was a span of 9 bases. From germline, CDR1 is SGHNT and CDR2 YYREEE (reference sequence). The CDR3 is made up of 13 amino acids. CDR3 region: CASTKPDQETQYF. In nucleotides, the CDR3 is TGTGCCAGCACGAAACCGGACCAAGAGACCCAGTACTTC.

This clone appeared a single time. The chain uses TRBV7-9 and TRBJ2-5; 7 bases fit TRBD1. The junction had 9 bases not matched to a gene; V was cut back by 5 bases and J by 3 bases. CDR3 length: 15 residues. Germline assignment: CDR1 SEHNR and CDR2 FQNEAQ (reference sequence). Written as DNA, the CDR3 is TGTGCCAGCAGCCCATATCGGGACAGAGAAGAGACCCAGTACTTC. Protein: CASSPYRDREETQYF.

V and J are TRBV6-5 and TRBJ2-7; 7 nucleotides line up with TRBD1. From germline, CDR1 is MNHEY and CDR2 SVGAGI. Trimming removed 8 bases from V and 2 bases from J; junction bases left unmatched: 3. The CDR3 covers 12 residues. This CDR3 is CASEGTAYEQYF. The CDR3 DNA sequence: TGTGCCAGCGAGGGGACAGCCTACGAGCAGTACTTC.

The chain recombines TRBV5-1 with TRBJ2-7, with 11 bases fitting TRBD2. Trimming took 4 bases from V and 3 from J; bases not matched to a gene: 9. Per the germline V gene, CDR1 is SGHRS and CDR2 is YFSETQ. The CDR3 loop spans 16 amino acids. CDR3 DNA: TGCGCCAGCAGCCAACGGACTAGCGGGCTTAACTACGAGCAGTACTTC. Protein: CASSQRTSGLNYEQYF.